This TCR beta chain was found in a study of OX40 agonist ivuxolimab in advanced cancers. About the research overall: Patients were treated with ivuxolimab, an agonistic anti-OX40 (CD134) antibody. Participants averaged approximately 65 years of age (range about 23 to 80) and were less than 85% male.

This CDR3 region has 15 residues. The germline V gene has CDR1 MNHNS and CDR2 SASEGT. The method was immunoSEQ multiplex PCR; TCRdb's version includes in-frame clones alone and lacks a portion of them. This sample yields roughly 50,000 clones, of which about 82% are seen a single time; under 5% belongs to the top ten. On this clone itself: Its target is not known. Relative to the germline gene, one junction end is altered; a read error may explain this.

Study-level points and caveats: It was not determined which antigens were specifically recognized by the peripheral T cells that had undergone clonal expansion.

The sequence derives from an adult with an advanced solid tumor such as melanoma, head and neck, liver or kidney cancer. This rearrangement joins TRBV6-1 to TRBJ2-3; 9 positions match TRBD1. The sequenced sample was CD4+ or CD8+ T cells sorted from blood, obtained in a trial of the OX40 agonist ivuxolimab. As DNA, the CDR3 is TGTGCCAGCAGGGAAGACAGGGGGGGAGTAGATACGCAGTATTTT. Its translation is CASREDRGGVDTQYF.